The 28 T cell receptor beta chains in this list originate from one sample, sequenced in a study of blood T cell repertoires in COVID-19. The data were produced by immunoSEQ multiplex PCR, yet TCRdb's version contains in-frame clones alone and is incomplete. The data contain 300,000 to 400,000 clones, about 87% of them singletons. Source material: peripheral blood. The receptors originated from a woman aged 45-59 years with COVID-19, enrolled during active disease.

The chain has TRBV7-2 and TRBJ1-1; tentatively, D is TRBD1 (5 bases). The CDR3 sequence is 15 residues long. With 1 base removed from V and 11 bases from J, the gap between germline ends came to 20 bases. CDR1 is SGHTA and CDR2 is FQGNSA in the germline V gene. The CDR3 coding sequence is TGTGCCAGCAGCTTAGGTAGGACACAAAGGGTTGAGGCTTTCTTT. This gives the protein CASSLGRTQRVEAFF.

The V gene is TRBV7-8, the J gene TRBJ2-7, with TRBD2 as a possible D gene (5 bases). This CDR3 is 14 amino acids long. Deletions cut 1 base from V and 1 base from J, with 8 bases between. Germline assignment: CDR1 SGHVS and CDR2 FQNEAQ. DNA for the CDR3: TGTGCCAGCAGCTTAGAATCGGGGTCCTACGAGCAGTACTTC. Protein: CASSLESGSYEQYF.

The chain recombines TRBV19 with TRBJ2-5; D perhaps matches TRBD2 (6 bases). The CDR3 has 15 amino acids. Germline-derived CDR1 and CDR2 are LNHDA and SQIVND (reference sequence). V was cut by 9 bases and J by 0 bases, with 17 bases left in between. Here the CDR3 reads CASSIAGINQETQYF. As DNA, the CDR3 is TGTGCCAGCTCTATTGCGGGGATCAACCAAGAGACCCAGTACTTC.

V and J are TRBV2 and TRBJ1-3, with a weak D call TRBD1 (5 bases). This CDR3 contains 13 residues. The germline CDR1 and CDR2 sequences are SNHLY and FYNNEI. Deletions cut 11 bases from V and 0 bases from J, with 11 bases between. CDR3 in amino acids: CAGQQSSGNTIYF. The DNA of the CDR3 is TGTGCCGGACAACAGAGCTCTGGAAACACCATATATTTT.

The chain uses TRBV9 and TRBJ2-2; 7 bases are a match to TRBD2. The CDR3 sequence is 17 residues long. Germline CDR1 is SGDLS and CDR2 is YYNGEE. J lost 6 bases, V lost 0 bases, and 11 bases had no gene match. CDR3 residues: CASSVGGGGPLAGELFF. CDR3 bases: TGTGCCAGCAGCGTAGGAGGCGGGGGTCCTCTCGCCGGGGAGCTGTTTTTT. The variable domain in full, with the rest retrieved from reference TRBV9 and TRBJ2-2, is DSGVTQTPKHLITATGQRVTLRCSPRSGDLSVYWYQQSLDQGLQFLIQYYNGEERAKGNILERFSAQQFPDLHSELNLSSLELGDSALYFCASSVGGGGPLAGELFFGEGSRLTVL.

The chain combines TRBV2 with TRBJ2-3; 9 bases line up with TRBD1. CDR1 and CDR2 (germline): SNHLY, FYNNEI. This CDR3 is 18 amino acids long. J was trimmed by 0 bases and V by 5 bases; bases with no gene match: 12. CDR3 coding DNA: TGTGCCAGCAGTCCCGGGACAGGGTTGCGGACTAGCACAGATACGCAGTATTTT. This encodes CASSPGTGLRTSTDTQYF.

The chain links TRBV7-3 to TRBJ2-3; 7 bases align to TRBD2. This CDR3 is built from 16 residues. V was clipped by 1 base and J by 2 bases; unmatched bases: 6. Germline loops: CDR1 SGHTA, CDR2 FQGTGA. CDR3 residues: CASSLIGTNHTDTQYF. In DNA, the CDR3 is TGTGCCAGCAGCTTAATCGGGACTAATCACACAGATACGCAGTATTTT.

V and J are TRBV7-2 and TRBJ2-1; 10 bases map to TRBD2. Germline V lookup: CDR1 SGHTA, CDR2 FQGNSA. The CDR3 is made up of 16 amino acids. Trimming took 5 bases from V and 4 from J; bases not matched to a gene: 8. Here the CDR3 DNA reads TGTGCCAGCAGCCCACCGGGACTAGCGATTTACAATGAGCAGTTCTTC. Translated: CASSPPGLAIYNEQFF.

The rearrangement joins TRBV28 to TRBJ2-7, with 10 bases that match TRBD2. With V trimmed by 7 bases and J by 3 bases, 15 bases remained unmatched. This CDR3 contains 17 residues. CDR1 and CDR2 from the germline V gene are MDHEN and SYDVKM. This chain's CDR3 is CASTQTASGRGGYEQYF. In DNA form, the CDR3 reads TGTGCCAGCACCCAGACGGCTAGCGGGAGAGGGGGCTACGAGCAGTACTTC. The full variable domain, its missing parts supplied by reference TRBV28 and TRBJ2-7, is DVKVTQSSRYLVKRTGEKVFLECVQDMDHENMFWYRQDPGLGLRLIYFSYDVKMKEKGDIPEGYSVSREKKERFSLILESASTNQTSMYLCASTQTASGRGGYEQYFGPGTRLTVT.

J is TRBJ2-1 and V is TRBV19, with D possibly TRBD2 on 7 matching bases. V lost 4 bases, J lost 7 bases, and 29 bases lay in between. The CDR3 runs 19 residues. Germline loops: CDR1 LNHDA, CDR2 SQIVND (reference sequence). The CDR3 DNA reads as TGTGCCAGTAGTACCCGTTCGTCGGGGGGCGCGGGAGAGGCAAATGAGCAGTTCTTC. Protein product: CASSTRSSGGAGEANEQFF.

The V call is TRBV5-4, the J call TRBJ2-1, with TRBD1 matching over 7 bases. V lost 5 bases, J lost 1 base, and 6 bases stayed unmatched. Germline-derived CDR1 and CDR2 are SGHNT and YYREEE (reference sequence). The CDR3 spans 15 residues. Here the CDR3 reads CASRLDRVSYNEQFF. The DNA of the CDR3 is TGTGCCAGCAGACTTGACAGGGTGTCCTACAATGAGCAGTTCTTC.

This rearrangement joins TRBV7-2 to TRBJ1-2; 7 bases line up with TRBD1. This CDR3 has 14 residues. The V gene end was trimmed by 2 bases and the J gene end by 8 bases; junction bases not matched to a gene: 8. CDR1 and CDR2 (germline): SGHTA, FQGNSA. Here the CDR3 reads CASSLTGVGGGYTF. CDR3 DNA sequence: TGTGCCAGCAGCTTAACAGGGGTCGGAGGAGGCTACACCTTC. Together with reference TRBV7-2 and TRBJ1-2, the CDR3 gives the full variable domain: GAGVSQSPSNKVTEKGKDVELRCDPISGHTALYWYRQSLGQGLEFLIYFQGNSAPDKSGLPSDRFSAERTGGSVSTLTIQRTQQEDSAVYLCASSLTGVGGGYTFGSGTRLTVV.

This clone appeared a few times. The chain uses TRBV10-3 and TRBJ2-1; maybe TRBD2 (6 bases). This CDR3 spans 14 amino acids. The germline CDR1 and CDR2 sequences are ENHRY and SYGVKD. Trimming shortened V by 7 bases and J by 0 bases, and 10 bases separated the two germline ends. CDR3 coding DNA: TGTGCCATCAAGGAGGGAATCTCCTACAATGAGCAGTTCTTC. It is translated as CAIKEGISYNEQFF.

The V gene is TRBV18, the J gene TRBJ1-1; tentative D call: TRBD1 (5 bases). The CDR3 runs 15 residues. Germline V gene data show CDR1 as KGHSH and CDR2 as LQKENI. V lost 4 bases, J lost 2 bases, and 14 bases lay in between. The CDR3 DNA follows: TGTGCCAGCTCACACTCGCTTCAGGGAAACACTGAAGCTTTCTTT. This gives the protein CASSHSLQGNTEAFF. Combining the CDR3 with reference TRBV18 and TRBJ1-1 gives the whole variable domain NAGVMQNPRHLVRRRGQEARLRCSPMKGHSHVYWYRQLPEEGLKFMVYLQKENIIDESGMPKERFSAEFPKEGPSILRIQQVVRGDSAAYFCASSHSLQGNTEAFFGQGTRLTVV.

This chain joins TRBV5-5 and TRBJ1-6, with 8 bases lining up with TRBD1. J was trimmed by 7 bases and V by 4 bases; bases with no gene match: 7. Germline CDR1 and CDR2: SGHKS and YYEKEE (reference sequence). There are 15 residues in the CDR3. CDR3 sequence (DNA): TGTGCCAGCAGCCGTGAGTGGACAGGGAATTCACCCCTCCACTTT. This translates into CASSREWTGNSPLHF.

The rearrangement uses TRBV2 and TRBJ2-1; tentative D call: TRBD2 (6 bases). Trimming removed 4 bases from V and 2 bases from J, with 12 bases in between. CDR3 length equals 15 residues. Germline CDR1 is SNHLY and CDR2 is FYNNEI. In nucleotides, the CDR3 is TGTGCCAGCAGTGCGGGGCGGGGCACCTACAATGAGCAGTTCTTC. It encodes CASSAGRGTYNEQFF.

The chain combines TRBV12-5 with TRBJ2-3; 8 bases are a match to TRBD2. This CDR3 spans 16 amino acids. CDR1 is LGHNT, CDR2 FRNRAP, per germline. J was trimmed by 2 bases and V by 1 base; bases with no gene match: 5. The CDR3 DNA reads TGTGCTAGTGGTTTGGCAGCGGGAGCGAACACAGATACGCAGTATTTT. Its protein is CASGLAAGANTDTQYF.

The chain joins TRBV19 to TRBJ2-5; TRBD2 matches 8 bases. The CDR3 extends over 14 amino acids. V trimming: 3 bases; J trimming: 5 bases; junction bases outside the gene matches: 5. Germline lookup yields CDR1 LNHDA and CDR2 SQIVND (reference sequence). Here the CDR3 DNA reads TGTGCCAGTAGTATCGGGGGGGTAGGCGAGACCCAGTACTTC. Its protein product is CASSIGGVGETQYF.

Remarks on this clone: Other DNA sequences in the sample encode the same CDR3. V is TRBV3-1 (or the pseudogene TRBV3-2) and J is TRBJ1-1; D perhaps matches TRBD1 (5 bases). The germline V and J ends were trimmed by 5 bases and 1 base, with 8 bases remaining between them. CDR1 is LGHDT, CDR2 YNNKEL, per germline (reference sequence). CDR3 size: 13 residues. In DNA, the CDR3 is TGTGCCAGCAGCTCAGGGAAGAACACTGAAGCTTTCTTT. Protein: CASSSGKNTEAFF.

The chain employs TRBV19 and TRBJ1-5; TRBD1 matches at 8 bases. V shed 4 bases, J shed 3 bases, and the junction held 11 bases outside the gene matches. Germline V CDR1 and CDR2: LNHDA, SQIVND (reference sequence). CDR3 length equals 17 residues. In nucleotides, the CDR3 is TGTGCCAGTAGTACCCCCTATGGGGGACAGGACAATCAGCCCCAGCATTTT. The encoded protein is CASSTPYGGQDNQPQHF.

The chain carries TRBV19 and TRBJ2-7; TRBD2 is a possible D gene (5 bases). Per the germline V gene, CDR1 is LNHDA and CDR2 is SQIVND (reference sequence). This CDR3 spans 12 amino acids. Trimming took off 9 bases at V and 2 bases at J, with 11 bases between the two ends. CDR3 residues: CASGNRPYEQYF. In nucleotides, the CDR3 is TGTGCCAGCGGGAACAGACCCTACGAGCAGTACTTC.

The chain has TRBV11-1 and TRBJ2-2; 10 bases fit TRBD2. Germline CDR1 reads SGHAT; CDR2 reads FQDESV (reference sequence). This CDR3 comprises 16 residues. Germline trimming cut 6 bases from V and 1 base from J; bases unmatched to any gene: 5. CDR3 sequence (DNA): TGTGCCAGCAGTTCAGGACTAGCGGTGAACACCGGGGAGCTGTTTTTT. It is translated as CASSSGLAVNTGELFF.

This chain links TRBV9 with TRBJ2-1, with 8 bases that match TRBD2. This CDR3 is built from 14 residues. V was clipped by 2 bases and J by 8 bases; unmatched bases: 6. CDR1 and CDR2 (germline): SGDLS, YYNGEE. Here the CDR3 reads CASSVSGSSDEQFF. For the CDR3, the DNA is TGTGCCAGCAGCGTGAGCGGGAGTAGCGATGAGCAGTTCTTC.

The CDR3 nucleotides are TGTGCCAGCAGTTGGACAGGCTACACTGAAGCTTTCTTT. Translation: CASSWTGYTEAFF. The gene calls are TRBV28 and TRBJ1-1; 7 bases match TRBD1. The CDR3 loop spans 13 amino acids. V shed 4 bases and J 3 bases; nucleotides not matched to a gene: 2. CDR1 and CDR2 from the germline V gene are MDHEN and SYDVKM.

The CDR3 reads CASSLGQGRNNQPQHF. Here the CDR3 DNA reads TGTGCCAGCAGTTTGGGACAGGGGAGGAACAATCAGCCCCAGCATTTT. The V call is TRBV28, the J call TRBJ1-5; 10 nucleotides agree with TRBD1. CDR3 size: 16 residues. V was clipped by 3 bases and J by 3 bases; unmatched bases: 5. CDR1 and CDR2 (germline): MDHEN, SYDVKM.

This sequence joins TRBV5-1 and TRBJ2-1, with D maybe TRBD2 (6 bases). Germline V gene data show CDR1 as SGHRS and CDR2 as YFSETQ. CDR3 length: 16 residues. Trimming removed 0 bases from V and 1 base from J, with 11 bases in between. In DNA, the CDR3 is TGCGCCAGCAGCTTGGAAGCGGGTTTATCCTACAATGAGCAGTTCTTC. This encodes CASSLEAGLSYNEQFF.

V is TRBV5-1 and J is TRBJ1-3; TRBD1 matches 7 bases. V lost 4 bases to trimming and J lost 4 bases; unmatched junction nucleotides: 8. The CDR3 is 15 residues long. In germline, CDR1 is SGHRS, CDR2 YFSETQ. In DNA form, the CDR3 reads TGCGCCAGCAGCCTAGGACAGGCGGGCGGAAACACCATATATTTT. This codes for CASSLGQAGGNTIYF.

This clone has just one count. The rearrangement links TRBV11-3 to TRBJ2-7; D perhaps matches TRBD1 (6 bases). Germline CDR1 is SGHNT and CDR2 is YENEEA. CDR3 length: 15 residues. Trimming left V 6 bases short and J 2 bases short, with 17 bases between. The CDR3 coding sequence is TGTGCCAGCAGACGAGACAGGTTACCAACCTACGAGCAGTACTTC. It specifies CASRRDRLPTYEQYF.